This T cell receptor (beta chain) was sequenced during a study of T cell changes during pregnancy in multiple sclerosis. Sequencing used immunoSEQ multiplex PCR; TCRdb keeps in-frame clones, though not all of them. The sample gives around 100,000 clones, 94% of which show up once; over 0.7% is in the top ten. The CDR3 loop spans 13 amino acids. Germline assignment: CDR1 SGHRS and CDR2 YFSETQ. Trimming took 3 bases from V and 7 from J; bases not matched to a gene: 7. The TCR originated in a female donor with multiple sclerosis, enrolled in a pregnancy study. The specimen was peripheral blood, collected before pregnancy. V usage is TRBV5-1 and J usage is TRBJ2-7; 7 bases agree with TRBD2. CDR3 residues: CASSWEGSREQYF. CDR3 bases: TGCGCCAGCAGCTGGGAGGGGTCGCGGGAGCAGTACTTC.